What follows are 29 T cell receptor beta chains derived from one specimen sequenced in a study of OX40 agonist ivuxolimab in advanced cancers. TCRdb's table, derived via immunoSEQ multiplex PCR, lists solely in-frame clones and lacks some. This sample has roughly 60,000 clones, with about 90% found just once. The sample consisted of CD4+ or CD8+ T cells sorted from blood, taken in a trial of the OX40 agonist ivuxolimab. These receptors were taken from an adult with an advanced solid tumor such as melanoma, head and neck, liver or kidney cancer.

This chain links TRBV11-3 with TRBJ2-1; maybe TRBD2 (6 bases). Trimming shortened V by 3 bases and J by 9 bases, and 12 bases separated the two germline ends. The CDR3 runs 13 residues. Germline CDR1 SGHNT, CDR2 YENEEA. The CDR3 spells CASSFWRDGEQFF. CDR3 nucleotide sequence: TGTGCCAGCAGCTTCTGGCGGGATGGTGAGCAGTTCTTC.

This chain links TRBV5-4 with TRBJ2-4, with D maybe TRBD1 (5 bases). Trimming shortened V by 4 bases and J by 8 bases, and 16 bases separated the two germline ends. Germline values: CDR1 SGHNT, CDR2 YYREEE (reference sequence). This CDR3 comprises 14 residues. The CDR3 loop reads CASSRDSNWDIQYF. The CDR3 region has the DNA TGTGCCAGCAGCCGCGACAGTAATTGGGACATTCAGTACTTC.

The CDR3 region is CSVEVRHLGEQYF. In DNA form, the CDR3 reads TGCAGCGTTGAAGTCCGACACTTGGGTGAGCAGTACTTC. This sequence joins TRBV29-1 and TRBJ2-7, with D unclear. Trimming removed 1 base from V and 7 bases from J, with 14 bases in between. There are 13 residues in the CDR3. Germline CDR1 SQVTM, CDR2 ANQGSEA.

The V gene is TRBV10-1, the J gene TRBJ2-3; 8 nucleotides match TRBD1. This CDR3 spans 14 amino acids. The germline gives CDR1 WNHNN, CDR2 SYGVQD (reference sequence). The ends lost 5 bases at V and 4 bases at J; junction bases unmatched: 5. CDR3 DNA sequence: TGCGCCAGCAGTCAGGACAGGGTTGCAGATACGCAGTATTTT. It translates to CASSQDRVADTQYF.

The chain couples TRBV7-2 to TRBJ2-7; 9 bases are shared with TRBD2. Germline assignment: CDR1 SGHTA and CDR2 FQGNSA. After removal of 7 bases from V and 0 bases from J, the junction contained 4 bases not matched to a gene. The CDR3 covers 14 residues. For the CDR3, the DNA is TGTGCCAGCAAGGTTAGCGGGAGCTCCTACGAGCAGTACTTC. Its translation is CASKVSGSSYEQYF. Combining the CDR3 with reference TRBV7-2 and TRBJ2-7 gives the whole variable domain GAGVSQSPSNKVTEKGKDVELRCDPISGHTALYWYRQSLGQGLEFLIYFQGNSAPDKSGLPSDRFSAERTGGSVSTLTIQRTQQEDSAVYLCASKVSGSSYEQYFGPGTRLTVT.

The chain has TRBV10-3 and TRBJ2-3; 7 nucleotides agree with TRBD1. The V gene end was trimmed by 11 bases and the J gene end by 2 bases; junction bases not matched to a gene: 13. The CDR3 loop spans 15 amino acids. From germline, CDR1 is ENHRY and CDR2 SYGVKD. As DNA, the CDR3 is TGTGCCGCGAAGGGACAGATTGGGCCCACAGATACGCAGTATTTT. It encodes CAAKGQIGPTDTQYF.

J is TRBJ2-7 and V is TRBV7-9; no firm D call. This CDR3 has 13 amino acids. The V gene lost 0 bases and the J gene lost 4 bases, with 7 bases spanning the gap. Germline V lookup: CDR1 SEHNR, CDR2 FQNEAQ (reference sequence). CDR3 DNA: TGTGCCAGCAGCTTAGCTGGCCTTTACGAGCAGTACTTC. As protein: CASSLAGLYEQYF.

The rearrangement links TRBV7-9 to TRBJ2-7; 8 bases align to TRBD2. CDR3 length: 15 amino acids. V trimming: 1 base; J trimming: 4 bases; junction bases outside the gene matches: 6. The germline CDR1 and CDR2 sequences are SEHNR and FQNEAQ (reference sequence). In DNA form, the CDR3 reads TGTGCCAGCAGCTTAGATACGGGGGGGATTTACGAGCAGTACTTC. Its translation is CASSLDTGGIYEQYF.

The count of this clone is one. The chain combines TRBV20-1 with TRBJ2-4, with a weak D call TRBD1 (6 bases). The CDR3 runs to 11 residues. Germline CDR1 DFQATT, CDR2 SNEGSKA (reference sequence). The V and J ends lost 7 bases and 6 bases respectively, with 10 bases between them. CDR3 sequence: CSVGGRNIQYF. For the CDR3, the DNA is TGCAGTGTAGGGGGAAGAAACATTCAGTACTTC.

The chain links TRBV11-1 to TRBJ2-7; 9 bases match TRBD2. The V gene's germline CDR1 is SGHAT and CDR2 FQDESV (reference sequence). V shed 1 base and J 3 bases; nucleotides not matched to a gene: 4. The CDR3 contains 15 residues. DNA of the CDR3: TGTGCCAGCAGCTTAGATCCTAGCGGGAACTACGAGCAGTACTTC. It specifies CASSLDPSGNYEQYF.

The chain couples TRBV28 to TRBJ1-2, with D perhaps matching TRBD1 (6 bases). The germline gives CDR1 MDHEN, CDR2 SYDVKM. Trimming took off 4 bases at V and 8 bases at J, with 20 bases between the two ends. The CDR3 extends over 15 amino acids. CDR3 sequence: CASSYGGALPLGYTF. CDR3 bases: TGTGCCAGCAGTTATGGGGGGGCCCTTCCCTTGGGCTACACCTTC.

The CDR3 sequence is CAISAFPGTNYNEQFF. The DNA for the CDR3 is TGTGCCATCAGTGCCTTCCCCGGGACTAACTACAATGAGCAGTTCTTC. The chain joins TRBV10-3 to TRBJ2-1, with 7 positions matching TRBD2. V dropped 4 bases and J dropped 3; count of bases not matched to a gene: 9. The CDR3 spans 16 residues. Germline CDR1 and CDR2: ENHRY and SYGVKD.

The J gene is TRBJ1-1, the V gene TRBV7-6; D remains ambiguous. There are 13 residues in the CDR3. V dropped 4 bases and J dropped 1 base, with 7 bases sitting between them. Germline lookup yields CDR1 SGHVS and CDR2 FNYEAQ. CDR3 sequence reads: CASSYRGNTEAFF. The CDR3 DNA reads as TGTGCCAGCAGCTATAGAGGGAACACTGAAGCTTTCTTT.

This sequence joins TRBV15 and TRBJ2-7; 12 nucleotides align to TRBD2. Germline CDR1 reads LNHNV; CDR2 reads YYDKDF (reference sequence). The CDR3 is 17 residues long. V lost 0 bases and J lost 3; bases outside the gene matches: 6. Written as DNA, the CDR3 is TGTGCCACCAGCAGAGATTTTGAGGGACTAGCGGGCTACGAGCAGTACTTC. Translation gives CATSRDFEGLAGYEQYF.

The chain links TRBV12-2 to TRBJ2-1; the table's D call of TRBD2 was not tested on the DNA. TRBV12-2 represents a pseudogene. CDR3 length: 17 amino acids. CDR3 coding DNA: TGTGCAAGTCGCTTCGAAGTCCCACCCTGGAGTCACAATGAGCAGTTCTTC. This gives the protein CASRFEVPPWSHNEQFF.

This clone has a single count. V and J are TRBV5-4 and TRBJ2-5; perhaps TRBD2 as D (7 bases). The J call may be mistaken, given a closer DNA end match to TRBJ2-7. Germline values: CDR1 SGHNT, CDR2 YYREEE (reference sequence). The CDR3 contains 17 residues. As DNA, the CDR3 is TGTGCCAGCAGCTTGGCCTCGGGGGGCGCGGGTATCCACGAGCAGTACTTC. Translation: CASSLASGGAGIHEQYF.

The chain recombines TRBV5-1 with TRBJ2-3; 14 bases match TRBD2. The CDR3 runs 16 residues. V was clipped by 4 bases and J by 3 bases; unmatched bases: 4. Germline assignment: CDR1 SGHRS and CDR2 YFSETQ. DNA of the CDR3: TGCGCCAGCAGCCTCGGGACTAGCGGGAGAACAGATACGCAGTATTTT. Amino acids: CASSLGTSGRTDTQYF.

A single count supports this clone. The chain couples TRBV28 to TRBJ2-2; no firm D call. Per germline, CDR1 MDHEN and CDR2 SYDVKM. There are 14 residues in the CDR3. V lost 3 bases and J 1 base, leaving 6 bases between the germline ends. This CDR3 reads CASSFAENTGELFF. The CDR3 bases are TGTGCCAGCAGTTTCGCGGAGAACACCGGGGAGCTGTTTTTT.

The V gene is TRBV5-6, the J gene TRBJ1-3; D is perhaps TRBD1 (5 bases). The ends were cut back, 3 bases at V and 3 bases at J, with 13 bases in the middle. This CDR3 region has 15 residues. Germline lookup yields CDR1 SGHDT and CDR2 YYEEEE. CDR3 protein: CASSSSGGYGNTIYF. The CDR3 bases are TGTGCCAGCAGCTCCTCCGGGGGTTATGGAAACACCATATATTTT.

This clone was observed once. A read error may account for a junction end that differs from germline. V gene TRBV7-2 combines with J gene TRBJ1-2; possible D gene TRBD1, 5 bases. There are 12 residues in the CDR3. The germline V gene has CDR1 SGHTA and CDR2 FQGNSA. CDR3 nucleotides: TGTGCCAGCAGCTTTAGTGAGGCCCCCGGACACTTC. It translates to CASSFSEAPGHF. Full variable domain (rest looked up from reference TRBV7-2 and TRBJ1-2): GAGVSQSPSNKVTEKGKDVELRCDPISGHTALYWYRQSLGQGLEFLIYFQGNSAPDKSGLPSDRFSAERTGGSVSTLTIQRTQQEDSAVYLCASSFSEAPGHFGSGTRLTVV.

The table lists this clone with a count of one. The V call is TRBV7-8, the J call TRBJ1-3, with 7 positions matching TRBD1. V gave up 2 bases and J gave up 4 bases; unmatched junction bases: 8. This CDR3 region has 16 residues. From germline, CDR1 is SGHVS and CDR2 FQNEAQ. For the CDR3, the DNA is TGTGCCAGCAGCTTAAACCCTAGGGGGCTCGGAAACACCATATATTTT. As protein: CASSLNPRGLGNTIYF.

The chain recombines TRBV6-5 with TRBJ2-2; 8 positions match TRBD2. The CDR3 totals 15 residues. The germline CDR1 and CDR2 sequences are MNHEY and SVGAGI. The J segment lost 5 bases and the V segment lost 6 bases, leaving 8 bases of the junction unmatched. The CDR3 coding sequence is TGTGCCAGCAGCAACGGGAGGGCGGTTACCGGGGAGCTGTTTTTT. Protein sequence: CASSNGRAVTGELFF.

CDR3 nucleotides: TGTGCTAGTGGTTTGGGACTAGCGGGAGGAAGGTACCAAGAGACCCAGTACTTC. This encodes CASGLGLAGGRYQETQYF. The chain recombines TRBV12-5 with TRBJ2-5, with 13 bases aligning to TRBD2. Trimming took 1 base from V and 0 from J; bases not matched to a gene: 5. CDR3 length: 18 amino acids. CDR1 and CDR2 (germline): LGHNT, FRNRAP.

CDR3 bases: TGTGCCAGCAGCCGGAAAAATACTGAAGCTTTCTTT. It encodes CASSRKNTEAFF. The rearrangement links TRBV11-2 to TRBJ1-1, with no clear D. Deletions cut 5 bases from V and 5 bases from J, with 9 bases between. The CDR3 totals 12 residues. Germline V gene sequence: CDR1 SGHAT, CDR2 FQNNGV.

The chain carries TRBV5-1 and TRBJ1-4; D is undetermined. CDR3 length equals 13 residues. The V gene's germline CDR1 is SGHRS and CDR2 YFSETQ. The ends were cut back, 4 bases at V and 3 bases at J, with 7 bases in the middle. The CDR3 protein is CASSPGPNEKLFF. The CDR3 bases are TGCGCCAGCAGCCCCGGACCTAATGAAAAACTGTTTTTT.

The chain recombines TRBV5-5 with TRBJ2-7, with TRBD2 matching 12 bases. This CDR3 spans 14 amino acids. The germline V gene has CDR1 SGHKS and CDR2 YYEKEE (reference sequence). Germline trimming cut 4 bases from V and 4 bases from J; bases unmatched to any gene: 3. The CDR3 DNA reads TGTGCCAGCAGCCGACTAGCGGGAGCGTACGAGCAGTACTTC. It is translated as CASSRLAGAYEQYF.

This chain joins TRBV5-4 and TRBJ2-2; D is undetermined. Germline V gene lookup returns CDR1 SGHNT and CDR2 YYREEE (reference sequence). The CDR3 is 13 residues long. V gave up 4 bases and J gave up 3 bases, with 7 bases separating them. The CDR3 here is CASSLPHTGELFF. For the CDR3, the DNA is TGTGCCAGCAGCCTTCCTCACACCGGGGAGCTGTTTTTT.

The chain couples TRBV11-1 to TRBJ2-5; D is ambiguous. CDR3 size: 14 residues. V was trimmed by 5 bases and J by 1 base, leaving 11 bases between them. Germline V gene sequence: CDR1 SGHAT, CDR2 FQDESV (reference sequence). Here the CDR3 DNA reads TGTGCCAGCAGCCCTTATAGTAGCCAAGAGACCCAGTACTTC. It yields the protein CASSPYSSQETQYF.

The chain recombines TRBV6-1 with TRBJ1-5; possibly TRBD1 for D (6 bases). Germline CDR1 reads MNHNS; CDR2 reads SASEGT. The CDR3 contains 15 residues. Trimming left V 1 base short and J 6 bases short, with 13 bases between. DNA of the CDR3: TGTGCCAGCAGTGAAGGGTGGGGGCCTGGTCAGCCCCAGCATTTT. This encodes CASSEGWGPGQPQHF.